This is a list of T cell receptor beta chains from one sample in a study of T cells in Graves' hyperthyroidism and ophthalmopathy. From the multiplex PCR reads, TCRdb called clonotypes with MiXCR, one entry per CDR3 protein. The table shows about half a million distinct CDR3 sequences, with about 20% occurring only once. Source material: blood. The receptors were gathered from a woman aged 70-85 years with Graves' ophthalmopathy. The CDR3 runs from the conserved cysteine through the conserved F or W. Each record gives: J gene, V gene, D gene, CDR3 length, clone size, CDR3 protein, CDR3 DNA. A D gene is named only where the DNA matches it firmly. Expanded clones are given a class, and other clones once, few, many or no size at all.

TRBJ2-1 TRBV27 TRBD2 13 - CASSLRTSGEQFF TGTGCCAGCAGTCTTCGGACTAGCGGGGAGCAGTTCTTC
TRBJ1-2 TRBV12-3/TRBV12-4 - 13 many CASSPAEARGYTF TGTGCCAGCAGCCCTGCTGAGGCCCGGGGCTACACCTTC
TRBJ2-1 TRBV30 TRBD2 16 - CASGTSGKSSYNEQFF TGTGCTTCGGGGACTAGCGGTAAAAGCTCCTACAATGAGCAGTTCTTC
TRBJ1-2 TRBV7-2 - 13 few CASSPDFSRGYTF TGTGCCAGCAGTCCGGACTTCTCTCGGGGCTACACCTTC
TRBJ2-1 TRBV7-9 TRBD2 19 few CASSLLEFREAGRYNEQFF TGTGCCAGCAGCTTATTGGAGTTCAGGGAAGCGGGAAGGTACAATGAGCAGTTCTTC
TRBJ2-1 TRBV27 TRBD2 17 few CASSFTAGTSRNNEQFF TGTGCCAGCAGTTTTACTGCCGGGACTAGCAGAAACAATGAGCAGTTCTTC
TRBJ2-7 TRBV6-5 TRBD2 15 few CASSYSGGSSYEQYF TGTGCCAGCAGTTATAGCGGGGGGAGCTCCTACGAGCAGTACTTC
TRBJ2-3 TRBV7-2 TRBD1 17 many CASSVTGTGGGTDTQYF TGTGCCAGCAGCGTGACCGGGACAGGGGGAGGCACAGATACGCAGTATTTT
TRBJ1-6 TRBV6-5 - 13 few CASSYYRNSPLHF TGTGCCAGCAGTTATTACAGAAATTCACCCCTCCACTTT
TRBJ1-5 TRBV6-2/TRBV6-3 - 14 - CASSGNRRDQPQHF TGTGCCAGCAGTGGCAACCGACGGGATCAGCCCCAGCATTTT
TRBJ1-2 TRBV30 - 13 - CAWSVRRGEGYTF TGTGCCTGGAGTGTACGAAGGGGGGAGGGCTACACCTTC
TRBJ1-5 TRBV29-1 TRBD1 13 - CSYTGGGNQPQHF TGCAGCTATACAGGGGGGGGAAATCAGCCCCAGCATTTT
TRBJ1-6 TRBV30 TRBD1 13 - CAWTGGRNSPLHF TGTGCCTGGACAGGGGGCAGGAATTCACCCCTCCACTTT
TRBJ1-1 TRBV5-1 - 17 few CASSFMNERNWDTEAFF TGCGCCAGCAGCTTTATGAACGAGCGTAATTGGGACACTGAAGCTTTCTTT
TRBJ2-7 TRBV6-2/TRBV6-3 - 16 few CASSYGGGSLTHEQYF TGTGCCAGCAGTTACGGGGGCGGGAGCCTAACCCACGAGCAGTACTTC
TRBJ2-2 TRBV5-1 - 14 few CASSLLLGTGELFF TGCGCCAGCAGCTTGCTATTGGGCACCGGGGAGCTGTTTTTT
TRBJ1-2 TRBV14 - 12 - CASSQVGQGYTF TGTGCCAGCAGCCAAGTTGGACAGGGCTACACCTTC
TRBJ1-2 TRBV28 - 12 many CASSFFGRGYTF TGTGCCAGCAGTTTTTTCGGACGTGGCTACACCTTC
TRBJ2-1 TRBV20-1 TRBD2 15 - CSATLAGVFINEQFF TGCAGTGCTACGCTAGCGGGAGTTTTTATTAATGAGCAGTTCTTC
TRBJ1-4 TRBV19 TRBD1 14 - CASSIQGADEKLFF TGTGCCAGTAGTATACAGGGGGCCGATGAAAAACTGTTTTTT
TRBJ2-1 TRBV7-3 TRBD2 13 few CASSTSAYNEQFF TGTGCCAGCAGCACTAGCGCTTACAATGAGCAGTTCTTC
TRBJ1-5 TRBV7-9 - 14 many CASSLGYSNQPQHF TGTGCCAGCAGCTTGGGGTATAGCAATCAGCCCCAGCATTTT
TRBJ1-5 TRBV2 - 14 many CASSAFRGNQPQHF TGTGCCAGCAGTGCATTCAGGGGAAATCAGCCCCAGCATTTT
TRBJ2-7 TRBV18 TRBD1 13 few CASSPTGEYEQYF TGTGCCAGCTCACCGACAGGGGAGTACGAGCAGTACTTC
TRBJ1-1 TRBV30 - 13 many CAWSVLRHTEAFF TGTGCCTGGAGTGTACTGAGGCACACTGAAGCTTTCTTT
TRBJ2-4 TRBV28 TRBD1 16 - CASSLEQGAAKNIQYF TGTGCCAGCAGTTTAGAACAGGGGGCGGCCAAAAACATTCAGTACTTC
TRBJ2-5 TRBV29-1 - 11 - CSTELQETQYF TGCAGCACGGAGCTCCAAGAGACCCAGTACTTC
TRBJ2-7 TRBV12-3/TRBV12-4 - 16 once CAGSHVLSGFLNEQYF TGTGCCGGCAGCCACGTTCTGAGCGGGTTTTTAAACGAGCAGTACTTC
TRBJ1-3 TRBV3-1 - 18 - CASSFRDPRQSSGNTIYF TGTGCCAGCAGCTTCCGGGACCCGCGTCAGAGCTCTGGAAACACCATATATTTT
TRBJ2-7 TRBV14 - 13 large CASSPRVWYEQYF TGTGCCAGCAGCCCAAGGGTTTGGTACGAGCAGTACTTC
TRBJ2-7 TRBV2 TRBD2 16 many CASSEWGIAGSREQYF TGTGCCAGCAGTGAATGGGGGATAGCGGGGAGCAGGGAGCAGTACTTC
TRBJ1-2 TRBV28 TRBD1 17 - CASSSPGTGQGGYGYTF TGTGCCAGCAGTTCCCCCGGGACAGGGCAGGGGGGCTATGGCTACACCTTC
TRBJ2-7 TRBV7-2 - 12 few CASSFPVYEQYF TGTGCCAGCAGCTTCCCGGTCTACGAGCAGTACTTC
TRBJ2-3 TRBV3-1 - 14 few CASSPGIMGGTQYF TGTGCCAGCAGCCCCGGGATCATGGGTGGTACGCAGTATTTT
TRBJ2-3 TRBV3-1 - 13 - CASSQEIADTQYF TGTGCCAGCAGCCAAGAAATAGCGGATACGCAGTATTTT
TRBJ1-5 TRBV12-3/TRBV12-4 - 13 many CASSIQDNQPQHF TGTGCCAGCAGTATACAGGACAATCAGCCCCAGCATTTT
TRBJ1-1 TRBV5-1 - 13 - CASTREMNTEAFF TGCGCCAGCACTCGGGAGATGAACACTGAAGCTTTCTTT
TRBJ2-2 TRBV9 - 17 few CASSVGAVSRGTRELFF TGTGCCAGCAGCGTAGGGGCGGTGTCAAGAGGGACCAGGGAGCTGTTTTTT
TRBJ2-7 TRBV6-1 TRBD2 13 - CATGVAGGLEQYF TGTGCCACAGGGGTAGCGGGAGGGCTCGAGCAGTACTTC
TRBJ1-2 TRBV6-1 TRBD1 15 many CASSLDRGRRSGYTF TGTGCCAGCAGCTTAGACAGGGGGCGCCGATCGGGCTACACCTTC
TRBJ1-5 TRBV19 - 14 - CASSINHGNQPQHF TGTGCCAGTAGTATTAATCACGGAAATCAGCCCCAGCATTTT
TRBJ2-2 TRBV27 - 15 - CASSPRSGNTGELFF TGTGCCAGCTCGCCCCGTAGCGGCAACACCGGGGAGCTGTTTTTT
TRBJ1-2 TRBV14 TRBD1 14 many CASSQGRDSYGYTF TGTGCCAGCAGTCAAGGAAGGGACAGCTATGGCTACACCTTC
TRBJ2-5 TRBV7-2 TRBD2 15 few CASSLKRDSMETQYF TGTGCCAGCAGCTTGAAGCGGGATAGTATGGAGACCCAGTACTTC
TRBJ2-1 TRBV4-1 TRBD2 15 - CASSHVAGSYNEQFF TGCGCCAGCAGCCACGTAGCGGGATCCTACAATGAGCAGTTCTTC
TRBJ1-2 TRBV5-4 TRBD1 13 - CASRPGGARGYTF TGTGCCAGCAGACCAGGGGGCGCAAGGGGCTACACCTTC